This TCR beta chain was sequenced during a study of cytomegalovirus exposure and HLA in healthy donors. Across the study: It was reported in a later analysis that the same platform had been used for the roughly 130 validation repertoires as for the approximately 730 first-cohort repertoires.

V shed 1 base and J shed 4 bases, with 11 bases lying between them. The CDR3 totals 15 residues. The germline gives CDR1 SGHAT, CDR2 FQNNGV. The count of this clone is one. The antigen is unknown. Assay: immunoSEQ multiplex PCR; the TCRdb copy retains only in-frame clones and omits some. The table records around 130,000 clones, about 90% of them present only once. Study results and limitations: Cytomegalovirus-associated TCR beta chains were listed, numbering some 170.

Material: PBMCs. The V gene is TRBV11-2, the J gene TRBJ1-5; D unclear. This TCR was recovered from a man aged 25-45 years in good health and CMV-seronegative. The CDR3: CASSLGPGLNQPQHF. CDR3 sequence (DNA): TGTGCCAGCAGCTTAGGTCCAGGCCTTAATCAGCCCCAGCATTTT.